This TCR beta chain originates from a study of T cell responses to AZD1222 COVID-19 vaccine. Worth noting for this clone: The same CDR3 arises from other DNA sequences in this sample as well.

Data came from immunoSEQ multiplex PCR; TCRdb stores just in-frame clones and leaves some out. The sample contains roughly 200,000 clones, 85% to 90% of which appear only once. Trimming cost V 8 bases and J 3 bases, with 17 bases left between them. There are 15 residues in the CDR3. Per the germline V gene, CDR1 is MNHEY and CDR2 is SVGAGI. The input for sequencing was peripheral blood, taken on day 0 of AZD1222 vaccination. The sequence derives from an adult in good health. J is TRBJ1-5 and V is TRBV6-5; D ambiguous. The CDR3 sequence is CASAPSGGPNQPQHF. The CDR3 bases are TGTGCCAGCGCGCCTTCGGGAGGCCCCAATCAGCCCCAGCATTTT.